This entry is about one T cell receptor beta chain. Sequencing was performed with immunoSEQ multiplex PCR; in TCRdb, only in-frame clones are kept and a portion is missing. The sample has around 150,000 clones; around 91% are singletons. This CDR3 is built from 15 residues. Germline CDR1 and CDR2: SGHTA and FQGTGA. V lost 5 bases to trimming and J lost 7 bases, with 18 bases between them. The data are from a study of blood T cell repertoires in COVID-19. The sample consisted of peripheral blood. The TCR sequence derives from a woman aged 55-70 years with active COVID-19. This chain joins TRBV7-3 and TRBJ2-4; TRBD1 is a possible D gene (5 bases). The CDR3 region is CASSLDQGGENIQYF. CDR3 DNA sequence: TGTGCCAGCAGCCTCGACCAGGGTGGTGAGAACATTCAGTACTTC.